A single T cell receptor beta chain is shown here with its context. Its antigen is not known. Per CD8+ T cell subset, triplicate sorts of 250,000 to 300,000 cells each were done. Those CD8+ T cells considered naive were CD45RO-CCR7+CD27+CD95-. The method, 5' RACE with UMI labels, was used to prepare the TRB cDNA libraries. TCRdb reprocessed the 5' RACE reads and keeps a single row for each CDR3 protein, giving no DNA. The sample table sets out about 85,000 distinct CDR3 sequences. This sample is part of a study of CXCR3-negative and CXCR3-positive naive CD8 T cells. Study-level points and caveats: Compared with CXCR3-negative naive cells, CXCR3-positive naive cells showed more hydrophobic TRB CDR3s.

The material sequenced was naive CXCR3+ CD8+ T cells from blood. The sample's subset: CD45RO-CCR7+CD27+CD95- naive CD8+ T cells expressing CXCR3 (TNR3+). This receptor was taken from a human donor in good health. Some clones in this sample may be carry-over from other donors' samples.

The CDR3 reads CASSPIGGILSYNEQFF. The genes are TRBV27 and TRBJ2-1; the TCRdb D gene call, TRBD1, has no DNA to confirm it. Germline V CDR1 and CDR2: MNHEY, SMNVEV (reference sequence). The CDR3 contains 17 residues.